The clone carrying this T cell receptor beta chain was seen only a few times. No antigen is known for it. Germline CDR1 is LGHNA and CDR2 is YSLEER. V was shortened by 1 base and J by 7 bases, with 22 bases between the two germline ends. The CDR3 is 17 residues long. This record belongs to a study of T-cell memory formation after mild COVID-19. Study at large: Among the donors, TCR clusters were largely specific to each donor. Study results and caveats: Clones that contracted from day 15 to 85 were balanced CD4/CD8, while later expanders leaned CD4+. Pre-infection memory showed some responding clones, and this suggested that cross-reactive memory joined.

TCR alpha and TCR beta cDNA libraries carrying sample barcodes and UMIs were produced by 5'RACE using constant-segment primers. TCRdb re-analysed the 5' RACE reads in MiXCR, keeping a single row per CDR3 protein. The sample has some 350,000 distinct CDR3 sequences; about 15% are singletons. This clonotype was obtained from a man between 18 and 29 years old who had mild COVID-19 (a few samples of this study predate the infection). Cell type and time point are not known. Sequences were obtained from PBMCs or a T cell subset sorted from them (not recorded which). The chain has TRBV4-3 and TRBJ1-2; a possible D gene is TRBD1 (5 bases). CDR3 DNA: TGCGCCAGCAGCCAAGTAAGGGGAAGGAATGCAGGCCGTGGCTACACCTTC. It translates to CASSQVRGRNAGRGYTF.